This TCR beta chain originates from a study of CD8 T cells in ankylosing spondylitis. Germline-derived CDR1 and CDR2 are MNHEY and SVGEGT. This CDR3 is built from 17 residues. V lost 6 bases and J lost 6, with 25 bases in between. TCRdb reprocessed the 5' RACE reads with MiXCR, giving one entry per CDR3 protein. The sample yields about 750,000 distinct CDR3 sequences, around a fifth seen once. This clonotype turned up a few times. Its target is unknown. Broader study findings: What appeared characteristic of ankylosing spondylitis blood was a TCR beta motif of under 10 highly homologous variants.

The rearrangement uses TRBV6-2 or TRBV6-3 and TRBJ2-3; D not resolved. The specimen sequenced was blood, either unsorted or a sorted T cell fraction (not recorded which). This TCR was sampled from a male donor with ankylosing spondylitis. The CDR3 here is CASSPFGRADLEDTQYF. The CDR3, as DNA: TGTGCCAGCAGCCCCTTCGGACGGGCAGACCTTGAGGATACGCAGTATTTT.